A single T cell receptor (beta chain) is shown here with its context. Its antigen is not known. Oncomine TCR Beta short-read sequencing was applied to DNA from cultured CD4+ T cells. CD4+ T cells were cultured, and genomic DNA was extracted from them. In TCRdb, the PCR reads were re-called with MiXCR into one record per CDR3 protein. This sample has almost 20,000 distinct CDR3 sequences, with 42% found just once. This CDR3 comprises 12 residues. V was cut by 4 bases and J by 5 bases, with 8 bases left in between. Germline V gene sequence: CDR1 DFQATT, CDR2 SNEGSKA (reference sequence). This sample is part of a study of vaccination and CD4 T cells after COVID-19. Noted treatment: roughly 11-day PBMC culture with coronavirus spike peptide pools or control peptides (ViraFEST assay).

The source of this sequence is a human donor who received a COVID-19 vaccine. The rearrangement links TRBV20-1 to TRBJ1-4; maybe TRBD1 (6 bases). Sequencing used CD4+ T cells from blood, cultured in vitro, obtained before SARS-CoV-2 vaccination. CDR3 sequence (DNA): TGCAGTGCTAAGGGGGGAAATGAAAAACTGTTTTTT. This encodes CSAKGGNEKLFF.